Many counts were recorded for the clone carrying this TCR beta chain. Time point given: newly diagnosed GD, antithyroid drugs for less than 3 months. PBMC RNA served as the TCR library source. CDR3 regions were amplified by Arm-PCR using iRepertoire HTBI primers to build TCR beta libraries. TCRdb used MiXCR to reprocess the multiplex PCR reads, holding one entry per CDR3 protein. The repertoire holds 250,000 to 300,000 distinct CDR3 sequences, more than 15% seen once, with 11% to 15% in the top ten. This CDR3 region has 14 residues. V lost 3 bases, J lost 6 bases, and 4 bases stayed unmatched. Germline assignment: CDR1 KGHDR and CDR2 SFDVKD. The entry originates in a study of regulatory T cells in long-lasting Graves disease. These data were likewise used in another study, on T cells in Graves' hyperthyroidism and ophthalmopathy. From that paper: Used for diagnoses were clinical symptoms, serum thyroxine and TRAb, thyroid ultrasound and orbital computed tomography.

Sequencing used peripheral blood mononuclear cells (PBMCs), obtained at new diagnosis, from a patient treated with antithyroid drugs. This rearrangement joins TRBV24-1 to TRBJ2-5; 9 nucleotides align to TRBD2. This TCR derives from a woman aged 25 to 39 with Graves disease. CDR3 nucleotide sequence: TGTGCCACCAGTGATCCGAGCGGGGGGAAGACCCAGTACTTC. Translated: CATSDPSGGKTQYF.